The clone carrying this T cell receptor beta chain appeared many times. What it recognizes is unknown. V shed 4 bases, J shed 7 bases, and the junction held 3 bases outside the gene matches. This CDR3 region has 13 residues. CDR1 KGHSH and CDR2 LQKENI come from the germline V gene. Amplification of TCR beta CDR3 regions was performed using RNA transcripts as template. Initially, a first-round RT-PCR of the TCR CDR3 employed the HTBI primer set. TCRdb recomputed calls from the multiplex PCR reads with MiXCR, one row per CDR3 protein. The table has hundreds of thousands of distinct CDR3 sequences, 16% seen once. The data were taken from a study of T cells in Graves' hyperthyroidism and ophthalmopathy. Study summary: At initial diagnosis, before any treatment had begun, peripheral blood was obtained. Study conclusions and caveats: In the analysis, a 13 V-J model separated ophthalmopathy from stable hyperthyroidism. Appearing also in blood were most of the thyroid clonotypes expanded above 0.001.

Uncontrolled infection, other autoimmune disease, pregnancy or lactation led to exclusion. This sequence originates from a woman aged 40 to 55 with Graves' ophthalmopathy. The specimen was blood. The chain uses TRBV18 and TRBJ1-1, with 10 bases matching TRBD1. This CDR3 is CASSLDRGREAFF. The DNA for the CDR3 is TGTGCCAGCTCACTCGACAGGGGGCGTGAAGCTTTCTTT.